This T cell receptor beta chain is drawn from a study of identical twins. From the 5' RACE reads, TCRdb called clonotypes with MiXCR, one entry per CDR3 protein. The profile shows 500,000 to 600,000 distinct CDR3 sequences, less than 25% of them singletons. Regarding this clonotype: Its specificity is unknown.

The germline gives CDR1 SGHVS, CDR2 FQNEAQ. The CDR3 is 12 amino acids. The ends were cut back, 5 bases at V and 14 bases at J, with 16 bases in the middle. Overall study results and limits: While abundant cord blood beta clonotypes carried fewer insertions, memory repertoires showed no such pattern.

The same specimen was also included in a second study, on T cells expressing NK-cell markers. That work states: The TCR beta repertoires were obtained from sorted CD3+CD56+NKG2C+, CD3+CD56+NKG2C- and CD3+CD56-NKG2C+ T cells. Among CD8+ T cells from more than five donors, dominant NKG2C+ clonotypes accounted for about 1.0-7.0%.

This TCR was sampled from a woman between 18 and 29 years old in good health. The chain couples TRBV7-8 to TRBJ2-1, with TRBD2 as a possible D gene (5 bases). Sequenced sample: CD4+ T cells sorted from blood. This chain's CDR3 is CASSNLLAREFF. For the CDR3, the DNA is TGTGCCAGCAGCAACCTTCTAGCTCGAGAGTTCTTC.